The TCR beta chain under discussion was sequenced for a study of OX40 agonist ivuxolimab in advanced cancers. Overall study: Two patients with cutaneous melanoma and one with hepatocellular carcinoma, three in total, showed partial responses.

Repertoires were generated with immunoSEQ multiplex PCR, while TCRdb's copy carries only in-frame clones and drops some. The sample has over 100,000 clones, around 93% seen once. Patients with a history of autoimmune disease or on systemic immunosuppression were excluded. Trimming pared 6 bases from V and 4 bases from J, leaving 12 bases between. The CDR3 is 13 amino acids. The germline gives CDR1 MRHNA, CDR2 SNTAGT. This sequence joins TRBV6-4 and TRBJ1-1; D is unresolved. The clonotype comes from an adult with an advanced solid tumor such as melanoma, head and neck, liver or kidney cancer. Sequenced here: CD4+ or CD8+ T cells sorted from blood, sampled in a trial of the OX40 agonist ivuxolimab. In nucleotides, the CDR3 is TGTGCCAGCAGCAGCGGCCGTGGCACTGAAGCTTTCTTT. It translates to CASSSGRGTEAFF.